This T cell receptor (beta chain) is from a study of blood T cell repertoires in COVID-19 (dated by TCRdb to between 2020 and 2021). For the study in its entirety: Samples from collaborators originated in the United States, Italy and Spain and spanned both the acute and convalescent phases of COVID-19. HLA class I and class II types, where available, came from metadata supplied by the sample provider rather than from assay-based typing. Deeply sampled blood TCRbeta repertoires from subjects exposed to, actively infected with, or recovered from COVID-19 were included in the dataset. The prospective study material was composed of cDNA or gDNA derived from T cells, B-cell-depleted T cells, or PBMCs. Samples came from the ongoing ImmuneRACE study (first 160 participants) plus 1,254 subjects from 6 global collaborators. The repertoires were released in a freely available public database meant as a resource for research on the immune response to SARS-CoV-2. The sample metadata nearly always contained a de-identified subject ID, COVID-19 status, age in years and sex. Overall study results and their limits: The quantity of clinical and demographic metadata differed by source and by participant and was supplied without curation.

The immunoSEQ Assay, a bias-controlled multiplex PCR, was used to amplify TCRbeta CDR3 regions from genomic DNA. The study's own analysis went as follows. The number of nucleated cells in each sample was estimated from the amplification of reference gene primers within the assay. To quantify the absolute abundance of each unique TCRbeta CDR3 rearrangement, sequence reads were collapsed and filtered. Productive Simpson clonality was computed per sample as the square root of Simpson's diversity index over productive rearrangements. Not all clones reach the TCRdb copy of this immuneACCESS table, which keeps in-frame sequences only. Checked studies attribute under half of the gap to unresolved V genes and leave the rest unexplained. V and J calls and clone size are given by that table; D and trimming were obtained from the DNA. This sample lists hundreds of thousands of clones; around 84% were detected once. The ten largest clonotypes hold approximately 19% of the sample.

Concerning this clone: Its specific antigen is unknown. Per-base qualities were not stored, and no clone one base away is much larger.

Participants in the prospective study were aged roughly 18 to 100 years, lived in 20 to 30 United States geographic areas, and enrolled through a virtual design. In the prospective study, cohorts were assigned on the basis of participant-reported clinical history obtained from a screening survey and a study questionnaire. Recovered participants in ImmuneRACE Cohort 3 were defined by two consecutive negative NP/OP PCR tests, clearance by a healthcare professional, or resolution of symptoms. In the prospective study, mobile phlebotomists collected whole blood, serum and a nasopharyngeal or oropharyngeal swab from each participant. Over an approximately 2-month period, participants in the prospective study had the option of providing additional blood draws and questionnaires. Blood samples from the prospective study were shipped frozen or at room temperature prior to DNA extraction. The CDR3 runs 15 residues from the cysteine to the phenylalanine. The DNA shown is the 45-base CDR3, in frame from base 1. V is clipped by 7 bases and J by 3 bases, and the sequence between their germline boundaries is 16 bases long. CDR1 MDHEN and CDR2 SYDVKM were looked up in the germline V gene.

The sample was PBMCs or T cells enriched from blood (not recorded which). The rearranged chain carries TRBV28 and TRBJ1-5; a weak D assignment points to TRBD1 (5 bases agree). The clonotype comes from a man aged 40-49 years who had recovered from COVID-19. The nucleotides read TGTGCCAGCAACCCATGGGGGGTTAACAATCAGCCCCAGCATTTT. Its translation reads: CASNPWGVNNQPQHF.